This paragraph covers one TCR beta chain sequence. These data belong to a study of blood T cell repertoires in COVID-19. Libraries were prepared by immunoSEQ multiplex PCR; TCRdb keeps only in-frame clonotypes and omits some of them. The sample carries 150,000 to 200,000 clones, around four fifths recorded once. The length of the CDR3 is 15 residues. Germline V gives CDR1 KGHDR, CDR2 SFDVKD. The V and J ends lost 2 bases and 7 bases, in that order; junction bases with no gene match: 4. The gene calls are TRBV24-1 and TRBJ2-3; 11 positions match TRBD1. The sample taken for sequencing was PBMCs or T cells enriched from blood (not recorded which). The receptor's source is a woman between 45 and 65 years old who had recovered from COVID-19. Written as DNA, the CDR3 is TGTGCCACCAGTGATTCAGGACAGGGGGCGAATACGCAGTATTTT. It translates to CATSDSGQGANTQYF.